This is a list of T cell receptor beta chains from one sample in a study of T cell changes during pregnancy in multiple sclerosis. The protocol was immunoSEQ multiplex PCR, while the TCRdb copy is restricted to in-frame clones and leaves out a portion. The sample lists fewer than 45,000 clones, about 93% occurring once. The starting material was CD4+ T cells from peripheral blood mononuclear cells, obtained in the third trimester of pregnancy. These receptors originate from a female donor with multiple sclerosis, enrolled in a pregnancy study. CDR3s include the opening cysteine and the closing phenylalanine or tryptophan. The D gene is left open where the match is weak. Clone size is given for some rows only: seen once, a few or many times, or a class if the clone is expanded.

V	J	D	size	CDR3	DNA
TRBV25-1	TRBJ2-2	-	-	CASSEMGAGNTGELFF	TGTGCCAGCAGTGAGATGGGGGCGGGGAACACCGGGGAGCTGTTTTTT
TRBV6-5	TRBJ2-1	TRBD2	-	CANSSGTSGFEQFF	TGTGCCAACAGCTCCGGGACTAGCGGTTTTGAGCAGTTCTTC
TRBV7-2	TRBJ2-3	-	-	CASSSSRAGADTQYF	TGTGCCAGCAGCTCGAGTAGGGCCGGGGCAGATACGCAGTATTTT
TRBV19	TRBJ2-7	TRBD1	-	CASSTGTGISYEQYF	TGTGCCAGTAGTACCGGGACAGGGATTTCCTACGAGCAGTACTTC
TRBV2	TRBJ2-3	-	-	CATHKAGRGTDTQYF	TGTGCCACCCACAAGGCCGGCAGGGGCACAGATACGCAGTATTTT
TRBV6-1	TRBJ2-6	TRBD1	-	CASSEAHGTGHSGANVLTF	TGTGCCAGCAGTGAAGCTCATGGGACAGGGCACTCTGGGGCCAACGTCCTGACTTTC
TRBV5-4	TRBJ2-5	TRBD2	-	CASSSSSLLSGRYETQYF	TGTGCCAGCAGCTCGTCCTCTCTACTAAGCGGGAGATACGAGACCCAGTACTTC
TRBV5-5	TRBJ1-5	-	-	CASSLGQHSNQPQHF	TGTGCCAGCAGCTTGGGACAACATAGCAATCAGCCCCAGCATTTT
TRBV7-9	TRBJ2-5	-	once	CASTATRETQYF	TGTGCCAGCACTGCGACTCGAGAGACCCAGTACTTC
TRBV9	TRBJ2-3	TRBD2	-	CASSVSASGGDTQYF	TGTGCCAGCAGCGTATCGGCTAGCGGGGGAGATACGCAGTATTTT
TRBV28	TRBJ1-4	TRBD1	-	CASSFVTGPGEKLFF	TGTGCCAGCAGTTTCGTGACAGGGCCAGGGGAAAAACTGTTTTTT
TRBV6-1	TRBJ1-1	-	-	CASSEAGRGTEAFF	TGTGCCAGCAGTGAAGCTGGGCGGGGGACTGAAGCTTTCTTT
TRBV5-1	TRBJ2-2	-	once	CASSYARGLGGELFF	TGCGCCAGCAGCTACGCCAGGGGATTGGGCGGGGAGCTGTTTTTT
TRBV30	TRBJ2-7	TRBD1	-	CAWKGAREQYF	TGTGCCTGGAAGGGGGCGCGCGAGCAGTACTTC
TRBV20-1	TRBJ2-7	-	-	CSVWGDYEQYF	TGCAGTGTTTGGGGGGACTACGAGCAGTACTTC
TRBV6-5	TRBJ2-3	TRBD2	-	CASSSLPGGGVDTQYF	TGTGCCAGCAGTTCCCTACCGGGGGGGGGAGTAGATACGCAGTATTTT
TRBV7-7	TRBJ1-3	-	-	CASSPDRVGNTIYF	TGTGCCAGCAGCCCGGACAGAGTCGGAAACACCATATATTTT
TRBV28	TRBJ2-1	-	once	CASSPRTGQNNEQFF	TGTGCCAGCAGTCCGAGGACGGGACAAAACAATGAGCAGTTCTTC
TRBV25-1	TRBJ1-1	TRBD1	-	CASSEWAGGSTEAFF	TGTGCCAGCAGTGAATGGGCAGGGGGCAGCACTGAAGCTTTCTTT
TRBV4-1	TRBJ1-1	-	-	CASRIQENTEAFF	TGCGCCAGCAGGATACAGGAGAACACTGAAGCTTTCTTT
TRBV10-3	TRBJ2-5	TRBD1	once	CAARTGTGQETQYF	TGTGCCGCCCGTACCGGGACAGGGCAAGAGACCCAGTACTTC
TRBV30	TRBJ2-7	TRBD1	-	CAWSVHRGSYEQYF	TGTGCCTGGAGTGTACACAGGGGCTCCTACGAGCAGTACTTC
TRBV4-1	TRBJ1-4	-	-	CASSQQEATNEKLFF	TGCGCCAGCAGCCAACAGGAGGCAACTAATGAAAAACTGTTTTTT
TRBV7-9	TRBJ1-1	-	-	CASSVPGGNTEAFF	TGTGCCAGCAGCGTCCCGGGAGGCAACACTGAAGCTTTCTTT
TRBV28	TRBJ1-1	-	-	CASGSPNRFVTFF	TGTGCCAGCGGCTCCCCTAACAGGTTCGTCACTTTCTTT
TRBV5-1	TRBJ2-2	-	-	CASSPPGLTGELFF	TGCGCCAGCAGCCCCCCGGGGTTAACCGGGGAGCTGTTTTTT
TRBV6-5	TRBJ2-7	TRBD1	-	CASSLIQGIGYEQYF	TGTGCCAGCAGTCTAATACAGGGGATTGGGTACGAGCAGTACTTC
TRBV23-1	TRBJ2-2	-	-	CAILAQEPSRENTGELFF	TGCGCCATCCTCGCCCAGGAACCCTCTCGGGAGAACACCGGGGAGCTGTTTTTT
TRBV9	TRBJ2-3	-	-	CASSSRRDSGTDTQYF	TGTGCCAGCAGCAGCCGCCGGGACTCGGGCACAGATACGCAGTATTTT
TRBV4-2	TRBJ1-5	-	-	CASSQGTGNQPQHF	TGTGCCAGCAGCCAAGGGACAGGCAATCAGCCCCAGCATTTT
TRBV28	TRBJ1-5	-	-	CASSYSGFGNQPQHF	TGTGCCAGCAGTTACTCAGGGTTCGGCAATCAGCCCCAGCATTTT
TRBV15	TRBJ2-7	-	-	CATSRDRGEQYF	TGTGCCACCAGCAGAGATCGGGGCGAGCAGTACTTC
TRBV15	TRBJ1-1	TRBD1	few	CATSRQTGTELAFF	TGTGCCACCAGCAGGCAGACAGGGACCGAACTGGCTTTCTTT
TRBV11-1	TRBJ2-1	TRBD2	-	CASSLARTSEGYEQFF	TGTGCCAGCAGCTTAGCAAGGACTAGCGAGGGATATGAGCAGTTCTTC
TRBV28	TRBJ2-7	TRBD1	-	CASSLNMLAGQANEQYF	TGTGCCAGCAGTTTAAATATGTTGGCGGGACAGGCGAACGAGCAGTACTTC
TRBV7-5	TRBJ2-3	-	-	CVRSLGRGGSKEGDTQYF	TGTGTCAGAAGCTTAGGAAGGGGCGGGTCCAAGGAGGGAGATACGCAGTATTTT
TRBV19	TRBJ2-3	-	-	CASKSLENPTDTQYF	TGTGCGTCCAAGAGTCTAGAGAATCCCACAGATACGCAGTATTTT
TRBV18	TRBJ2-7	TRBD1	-	CASSRDRGDSYEQYF	TGTGCCAGCTCACGCGACAGGGGAGACTCCTACGAGCAGTACTTC
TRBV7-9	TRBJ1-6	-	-	CASSLGAGGLDSPLHF	TGTGCCAGCAGCTTAGGGGCGGGGGGATTGGATTCACCCCTCCACTTT